This T cell receptor beta chain was captured in a study of cytomegalovirus exposure and HLA in healthy donors. The CDR3 is 15 residues long. Deletions cut 5 bases from V and 3 bases from J, with 17 bases between. Germline V gene lookup returns CDR1 MNHEY and CDR2 SMNVEV (reference sequence). This clone has a handful of counts. The data were produced by immunoSEQ multiplex PCR, yet TCRdb's version contains in-frame clones alone and is incomplete. This table holds tens of thousands of clones, about 90% found once. The sequenced sample was PBMCs. The TCR was taken from a woman aged 18-29 years in good health and CMV-seropositive. V and J are TRBV27 and TRBJ2-7; D is perhaps TRBD2 (6 bases). In nucleotides, the CDR3 is TGTGCCAGCAGTATCGGGGGTAGCCGCCGCTACGAGCAGTACTTC. Translating it yields CASSIGGSRRYEQYF.